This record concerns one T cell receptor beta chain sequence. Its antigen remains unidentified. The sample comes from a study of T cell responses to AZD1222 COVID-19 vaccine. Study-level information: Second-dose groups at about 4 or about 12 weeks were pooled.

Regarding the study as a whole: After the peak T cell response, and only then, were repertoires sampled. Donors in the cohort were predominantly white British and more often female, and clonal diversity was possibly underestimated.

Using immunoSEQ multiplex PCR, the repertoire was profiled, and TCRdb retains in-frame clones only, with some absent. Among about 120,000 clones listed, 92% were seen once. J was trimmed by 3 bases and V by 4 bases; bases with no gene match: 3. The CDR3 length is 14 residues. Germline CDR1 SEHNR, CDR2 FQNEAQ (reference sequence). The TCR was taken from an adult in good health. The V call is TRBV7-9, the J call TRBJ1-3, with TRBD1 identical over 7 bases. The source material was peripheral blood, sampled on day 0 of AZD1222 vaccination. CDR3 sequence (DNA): TGTGCCAGCAGCTCCTCAGGGGGTGGAAACACCATATATTTT. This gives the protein CASSSSGGGNTIYF. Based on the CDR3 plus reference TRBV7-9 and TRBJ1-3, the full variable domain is DTGVSQNPRHKITKRGQNVTFRCDPISEHNRLYWYRQTLGQGPEFLTYFQNEAQLEKSRLLSDRFSAERPKGSFSTLEIQRTEQGDSAMYLCASSSSGGGNTIYFGEGSWLTVV.